A single sample gave rise to the 11 T cell receptor beta chains below, sequenced in a study. TCRdb analysed the RT-PCR reads with MiXCR anew, one entry per CDR3 protein. The sample has 550,000 to 750,000 distinct CDR3 sequences, 14% seen once; the top ten hold about 3.6%. Sequencing was carried out using memory CD4+ T cells from blood. All receptors derive from a female donor in good health, serving as a healthy control.

Only a few counts were recorded for this clonotype. The chain employs TRBV11-2 and TRBJ2-1; D gene ambiguous. The CDR3 consists of 14 residues. The germline gives CDR1 SGHAT, CDR2 FQNNGV. Trimming stripped 4 bases from V and 6 bases from J, with 13 bases between. CDR3 DNA: TGTGCCAGCAGCTCGGCCAGCCCTATCAATGAGCAGTTCTTC. This translates into CASSSASPINEQFF.

This clonotype was observed a handful of times. The genes are TRBV5-6 and TRBJ1-5; the D gene is possibly TRBD1 (6 bases). In germline, CDR1 is SGHDT, CDR2 YYEEEE. This CDR3 contains 17 residues. Trimming removed 0 bases at V and 4 bases at J, with 17 bases between. Written as DNA, the CDR3 is TGTGCCAGCAGCTTGGCAGGGTCTGGGGGGCTGAATCAGCCCCAGCATTTT. The encoded protein is CASSLAGSGGLNQPQHF.

This clonotype was recorded a few times. The genes are TRBV6-6 and TRBJ2-2, with unresolved D. The CDR3 contains 17 residues. V gave up 0 bases and J gave up 0 bases, with 11 bases separating them. Germline loops: CDR1 MNHNY, CDR2 SVGAGI (reference sequence). In DNA form, the CDR3 reads TGTGCCAGCAGTTACTCAGTTGGACCAGCGAACACCGGGGAGCTGTTTTTT. Translation: CASSYSVGPANTGELFF.

This clonotype has just a few counts. The chain employs TRBV28 and TRBJ1-1, with TRBD1 as a possible D gene (5 bases). With 6 bases removed from V and 7 bases from J, the gap between germline ends came to 18 bases. The germline V gene encodes CDR1 MDHEN and CDR2 SYDVKM. This CDR3 is built from 14 residues. The CDR3 reads CASSTPSGGVEAFF. CDR3 nucleotides: TGTGCCAGCAGCACCCCCTCTGGGGGGGTTGAAGCTTTCTTT. Full variable domain (outside the CDR3, taken from reference TRBV28 and TRBJ1-1): DVKVTQSSRYLVKRTGEKVFLECVQDMDHENMFWYRQDPGLGLRLIYFSYDVKMKEKGDIPEGYSVSREKKERFSLILESASTNQTSMYLCASSTPSGGVEAFFGQGTRLTVV.

The chain combines TRBV28 with TRBJ2-3; D unresolved. From germline, CDR1 is MDHEN and CDR2 SYDVKM. The CDR3 sequence is 14 residues long. V was clipped by 5 bases and J by 2 bases, with 11 bases between them. CDR3 residues: CASSKGSFTDTQYF. CDR3 coding DNA: TGTGCCAGCAGTAAGGGTTCATTCACAGATACGCAGTATTTT. Variable domain in full (rest from reference TRBV28 and TRBJ2-3): DVKVTQSSRYLVKRTGEKVFLECVQDMDHENMFWYRQDPGLGLRLIYFSYDVKMKEKGDIPEGYSVSREKKERFSLILESASTNQTSMYLCASSKGSFTDTQYFGPGTRLTVL.

The CDR3 coding sequence is TGTGCCAGCAGCGAGTGGACCGGGGAAGCTTTCTTT. Translation gives CASSEWTGEAFF. The chain uses TRBV9 and TRBJ1-1; D not resolved. CDR1 is SGDLS and CDR2 is YYNGEE in the germline V gene. V was clipped by 3 bases and J by 8 bases, with 11 bases between them. This CDR3 has 12 residues.

Note on this clonotype: The germline gene is not matched at one end of the junction; a read error may be the cause. This chain links TRBV5-1 with TRBJ2-5; no clear D gene. The CDR3 runs 14 residues. Germline loops: CDR1 SGHRS, CDR2 YFSETQ. The CDR3 region is CASSLMGIQETKYF. The CDR3 DNA reads as TGCGCCAGCAGCTTGATGGGAATCCAAGAGACCAAGTACTTC.

The chain joins TRBV5-1 to TRBJ1-2, with a weak D call TRBD1 (6 bases). The V gene's germline CDR1 is SGHRS and CDR2 YFSETQ. The CDR3 extends over 14 amino acids. Between the trimmed V and J ends, which lost 0 bases and 7 bases, there was a span of 13 bases. CDR3 protein: CASSLVGGGLGYTF. The CDR3 coding sequence is TGCGCCAGCAGCTTGGTCGGGGGCGGGCTTGGCTACACCTTC.

As to this clonotype: A much larger clonotype is one base distant, so this may be a read error. The chain uses TRBV10-3 and TRBJ2-7; D is unresolved. V was clipped by 5 bases and J by 3 bases, with 5 bases between them. Looked up from germline, CDR1 is ENHRY and CDR2 is SYGVKD. The CDR3 runs 11 residues. The CDR3 spells CAISQIYEQYF. DNA of the CDR3: TGTGCCATCAGTCAGATCTACGAGCAGTACTTC.

This clonotype was counted a few times. The V and J genes are TRBV9 and TRBJ2-5, with 8 bases aligning to TRBD2. V lost 3 bases, J lost 4 bases, and 2 bases stayed unmatched. This CDR3 comprises 13 residues. The V gene's germline CDR1 is SGDLS and CDR2 YYNGEE. The CDR3 nucleotides are TGTGCCAGCAGCGACGGGGGGGCAGAGACCCAGTACTTC. As protein: CASSDGGAETQYF.

On this clonotype itself: A much larger clone lies a single base off, so this may be a read error. This chain joins TRBV4-3 and TRBJ1-1; D may be TRBD1 (5 bases). V was pared by 4 bases and J by 6 bases, with 18 bases between. Germline assignment: CDR1 LGHNA and CDR2 YSLEER. The CDR3 has 15 residues. The CDR3 region is CASSPQKDRGAEAFF. DNA for the CDR3: TGCGCCAGCAGCCCTCAGAAGGATCGGGGCGCTGAAGCTTTCTTT.